Following are 3 T cell receptor beta chains from one sample sequenced in a study of blood T cell repertoires in COVID-19. Profiling relied on immunoSEQ multiplex PCR, and the TCRdb table lists in-frame clones only, not all of them. Of nearly 350,000 clones in the sample, 87% were seen once. Sequenced: PBMCs or T cells enriched from blood (not recorded which). Every receptor here comes from a woman between 25 and 40 years old who had recovered from COVID-19.

The rearrangement joins TRBV24-1 to TRBJ2-5; 9 bases agree with TRBD2. Looked up from germline, CDR1 is KGHDR and CDR2 is SFDVKD. V lost 4 bases to trimming and J lost 0 bases; unmatched junction nucleotides: 8. The length of the CDR3 is 17 residues. CDR3 coding DNA: TGTGCCACCAGTGAAGTAGCGGGGGACCCGTACCAAGAGACCCAGTACTTC. Encoded protein: CATSEVAGDPYQETQYF.

The V call is TRBV7-2, the J call TRBJ1-1; D not resolved. The CDR3 is made up of 15 amino acids. V lost 1 base, J lost 1 base, and 10 bases lay in between. CDR1 is SGHTA and CDR2 is FQGNSA in the germline V gene. CDR3 residues: CASSLVTGSNTEAFF. The DNA of the CDR3 is TGTGCCAGCAGCTTAGTTACGGGGTCGAACACTGAAGCTTTCTTT.

The chain recombines TRBV5-5 with TRBJ2-1; 8 bases align to TRBD1. V lost 4 bases, J lost 5 bases, and 23 bases stayed unmatched. Germline V gives CDR1 SGHKS, CDR2 YYEKEE (reference sequence). The CDR3 is 20 amino acids. CDR3 region: CASSPQPRQGRFTGHNEQFF. As DNA, the CDR3 is TGTGCCAGCAGCCCACAACCTAGACAGGGGCGTTTTACGGGCCACAATGAGCAGTTCTTC.